The 14 T cell receptor beta chains in this list originate from one sample, sequenced in a study of cytomegalovirus exposure and HLA in healthy donors. Researchers ran the PCR with 60 Vbeta and 13 Jbeta primers. This table comes from immunoSEQ multiplex PCR, and its TCRdb copy is limited to in-frame clones, with some not included. The sample holds approximately 120,000 clones, about two thirds seen once. Material: PBMCs. The receptors shown here come from a man aged 55 to 69 in good health and CMV-seropositive.

The chain is built from TRBV6-6 and TRBJ2-7; D unclear. V lost 8 bases to trimming and J lost 7 bases, with 18 bases between them. The germline V gene has CDR1 MNHNY and CDR2 SVGAGI (reference sequence). The CDR3 contains 13 residues. This CDR3 reads CASRVADHWEQYF. The DNA of the CDR3 is TGTGCCAGCCGGGTAGCAGACCACTGGGAGCAGTACTTC.

The V and J genes are TRBV27 and TRBJ2-1, with D possibly matching TRBD2 (8 bases). This CDR3 spans 16 amino acids. Germline V gene sequence: CDR1 MNHEY, CDR2 SMNVEV (reference sequence). The germline V and J ends were trimmed by 1 base and 7 bases, with 17 bases remaining between them. The CDR3 DNA reads as TGTGCCAGCAGTTTATTTAGCGGGGCCAGGGGGAATGAGCAGTTCTTC. Translation gives CASSLFSGARGNEQFF.

J is TRBJ1-6 and V is TRBV7-9, with unresolved D. The V gene lost 2 bases and the J gene lost 10 bases, with 18 bases spanning the gap. Germline lookup yields CDR1 SEHNR and CDR2 FQNEAQ (reference sequence). This CDR3 spans 16 amino acids. CDR3 in amino acids: CASSLILQPNESPLHF. The CDR3 DNA follows: TGTGCCAGCAGCTTAATTTTACAGCCGAACGAGTCACCCCTCCACTTT. The whole variable domain, remainder taken from reference TRBV7-9 and TRBJ1-6, is DTGVSQNPRHKITKRGQNVTFRCDPISEHNRLYWYRQTLGQGPEFLTYFQNEAQLEKSRLLSDRFSAERPKGSFSTLEIQRTEQGDSAMYLCASSLILQPNESPLHFGNGTRLTVT.

This clone was seen a single time. The chain uses TRBV5-6 and TRBJ2-5; 8 bases agree with TRBD1. There are 15 residues in the CDR3. Germline V gene sequence: CDR1 SGHDT, CDR2 YYEEEE. V gave up 4 bases and J gave up 5 bases; unmatched junction bases: 10. The DNA of the CDR3 is TGTGCCAGCAGCCGCGGACAGGGCGGTTCCGAGACCCAGTACTTC. This gives the protein CASSRGQGGSETQYF.

The chain has TRBV19 and TRBJ2-5; D is perhaps TRBD1 (5 bases). Trimming pared 4 bases from V and 0 bases from J, leaving 12 bases between. The CDR3 runs to 15 residues. The germline CDR1 and CDR2 sequences are LNHDA and SQIVND (reference sequence). The CDR3 here is CASSTGLFDQETQYF. Written as DNA, the CDR3 is TGTGCCAGTAGTACAGGGTTATTCGACCAAGAGACCCAGTACTTC.

Written as DNA, the CDR3 is TGTGCCAGCAGACGGGACAGGCTGACGGGAAACACCATATATTTT. It translates to CASRRDRLTGNTIYF. V usage is TRBV6-5 and J usage is TRBJ1-3; the match to TRBD1 covers 8 bases. The CDR3 totals 15 residues. Germline lookup yields CDR1 MNHEY and CDR2 SVGAGI. V lost 6 bases to trimming and J lost 4 bases; unmatched junction nucleotides: 8.

The chain is built from TRBV12-5 and TRBJ1-1; a weak D match, TRBD1 (5 bases). The CDR3 extends over 17 amino acids. Germline V CDR1 and CDR2: LGHNT, FRNRAP. Trimming took 3 bases from V and 0 from J, leaving 17 bases between them. CDR3 in DNA: TGTGCTAGTGGTTTCCTCGGGGGGGGAAGCATGAACACTGAAGCTTTCTTT. It codes for CASGFLGGGSMNTEAFF.

This clone turned up a few times. The rearrangement uses TRBV19 and TRBJ1-1; D might be TRBD1 (6 bases). Germline V gene sequence: CDR1 LNHDA, CDR2 SQIVND (reference sequence). With 6 bases removed from V and 1 base from J, the gap between germline ends came to 18 bases. CDR3 length: 16 residues. The CDR3 DNA is TGTGCCAGTAGGACGGGACCGGACAGCTCGAACACTGAAGCTTTCTTT. Its protein product is CASRTGPDSSNTEAFF.

The chain joins TRBV28 to TRBJ1-5; D gene ambiguous. V was clipped by 6 bases and J by 9 bases, with 15 bases between them. This CDR3 has 13 amino acids. Per the germline V gene, CDR1 is MDHEN and CDR2 is SYDVKM. CDR3 in amino acids: CASRSGSSWPQHF. CDR3 sequence (DNA): TGTGCCAGCAGAAGCGGGAGCTCTTGGCCCCAGCATTTT. The full variable domain, with the rest looked up from reference TRBV28 and TRBJ1-5, is DVKVTQSSRYLVKRTGEKVFLECVQDMDHENMFWYRQDPGLGLRLIYFSYDVKMKEKGDIPEGYSVSREKKERFSLILESASTNQTSMYLCASRSGSSWPQHFGDGTRLSIL.

This clone was seen only a few times. The genes are TRBV28 and TRBJ1-2; 8 bases are shared with TRBD1. CDR1 MDHEN and CDR2 SYDVKM come from the germline V gene. With 6 bases clipped from V and 5 bases from J, the junction kept 5 bases outside the gene matches. The CDR3 is 13 residues long. CDR3 nucleotide sequence: TGTGCCAGCAGATCCGGGACAGGTTATGGCTACACCTTC. Residues: CASRSGTGYGYTF.

The chain combines TRBV18 with TRBJ1-1; 7 nucleotides align to TRBD1. This CDR3 comprises 16 residues. V was clipped by 4 bases and J by 2 bases; unmatched bases: 10. Germline loops: CDR1 KGHSH, CDR2 LQKENI. CDR3 protein: CASSLNSGTANTEAFF. As DNA, the CDR3 is TGTGCCAGCTCACTCAACTCCGGGACAGCCAACACTGAAGCTTTCTTT.

The gene calls are TRBV11-3 and TRBJ2-7; maybe TRBD2 (6 bases). The length of the CDR3 is 15 residues. From germline, CDR1 is SGHNT and CDR2 YENEEA. V lost 5 bases to trimming and J lost 3 bases, with 17 bases between them. The CDR3 DNA follows: TGTGCCAGCAGCCTAGGTGGAGGGATGGGCTACGAGCAGTACTTC. Amino acid sequence: CASSLGGGMGYEQYF.

J is TRBJ2-2 and V is TRBV30; a weak D match, TRBD2 (7 bases). Germline loops: CDR1 GTSNPN, CDR2 SVGIG (reference sequence). V lost 2 bases and J lost 1, with 11 bases in between. The CDR3 has 15 residues. CDR3 sequence (DNA): TGTGCCTGGAGTAGAGGGGGGGTGAACACCGGGGAGCTGTTTTTT. This gives the protein CAWSRGGVNTGELFF. The whole variable domain, remainder taken from reference TRBV30 and TRBJ2-2, is SQTIHQWPATLVQPVGSPLSLECTVEGTSNPNLYWYRQAAGRGLQLLFYSVGIGQISSEVPQNLSASRPQDRQFILSSKKLLLSDSGFYLCAWSRGGVNTGELFFGEGSRLTVL.

This chain joins TRBV19 and TRBJ1-6, with 8 bases lining up with TRBD1. The germline V gene encodes CDR1 LNHDA and CDR2 SQIVND (reference sequence). CDR3 size: 17 residues. Trimming took 1 base from V and 6 from J; bases not matched to a gene: 8. In DNA, the CDR3 is TGTGCCAGTAGTATAGCTTCTGGACAGGGCCTTAATTCACCCCTCCACTTT. Protein: CASSIASGQGLNSPLHF.